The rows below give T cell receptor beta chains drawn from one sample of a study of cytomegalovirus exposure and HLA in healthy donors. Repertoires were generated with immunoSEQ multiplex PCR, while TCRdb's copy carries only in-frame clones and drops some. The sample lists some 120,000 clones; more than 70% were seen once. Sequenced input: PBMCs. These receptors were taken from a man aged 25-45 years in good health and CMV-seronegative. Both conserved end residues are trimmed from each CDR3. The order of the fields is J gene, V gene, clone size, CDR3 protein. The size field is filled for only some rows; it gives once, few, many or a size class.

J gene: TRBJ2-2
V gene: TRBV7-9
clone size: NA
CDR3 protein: ASSYGAAQSTGELF

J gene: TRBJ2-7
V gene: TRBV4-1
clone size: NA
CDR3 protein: ASSRQVVGNDYEQY

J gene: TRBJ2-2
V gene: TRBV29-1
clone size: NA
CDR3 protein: SVGQRKRTGELF

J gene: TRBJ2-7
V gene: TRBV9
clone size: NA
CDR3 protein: ASSGRGGRQY

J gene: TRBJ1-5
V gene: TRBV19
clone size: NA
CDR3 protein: ASSIRDSNQPQH

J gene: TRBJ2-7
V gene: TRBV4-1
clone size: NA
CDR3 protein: ASSQGDRGHEQY

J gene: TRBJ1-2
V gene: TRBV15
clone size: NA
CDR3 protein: ATSRGQQYGYT

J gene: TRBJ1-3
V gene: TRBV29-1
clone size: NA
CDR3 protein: SVRQGGGNTIY

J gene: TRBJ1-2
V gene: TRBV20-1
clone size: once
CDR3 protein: SGGSNYGYT

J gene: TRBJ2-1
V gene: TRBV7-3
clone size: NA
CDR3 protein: ASSSDRVPYNEQF

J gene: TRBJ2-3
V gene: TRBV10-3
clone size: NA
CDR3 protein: ATNPRGASGGAADTQY

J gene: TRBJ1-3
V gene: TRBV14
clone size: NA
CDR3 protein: ASSRTMGKGESFGNTIY

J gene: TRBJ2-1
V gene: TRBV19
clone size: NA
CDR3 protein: ASRIGKSSYNEQF

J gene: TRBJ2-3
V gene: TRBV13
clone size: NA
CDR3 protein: ASSFTSGGVGGGTDTQY

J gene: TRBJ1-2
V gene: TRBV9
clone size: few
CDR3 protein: ASSAAGASYGYT

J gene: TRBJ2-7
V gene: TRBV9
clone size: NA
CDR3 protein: ASSVDGLYEQY

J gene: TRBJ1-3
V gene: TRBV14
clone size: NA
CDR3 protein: ASSQVARAFSGNTIY

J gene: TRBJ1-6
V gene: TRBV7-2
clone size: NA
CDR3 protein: ASSFTGDGSPLH

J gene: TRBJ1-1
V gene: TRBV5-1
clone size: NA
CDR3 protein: ASSFAGPGSTEAF

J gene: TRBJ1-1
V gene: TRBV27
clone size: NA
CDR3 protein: ASSSEGVWTEAF

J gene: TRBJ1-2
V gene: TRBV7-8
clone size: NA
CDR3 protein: ASSLAGQEMAYGYT

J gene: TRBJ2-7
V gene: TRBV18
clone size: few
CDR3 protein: ASSKQGANEQY